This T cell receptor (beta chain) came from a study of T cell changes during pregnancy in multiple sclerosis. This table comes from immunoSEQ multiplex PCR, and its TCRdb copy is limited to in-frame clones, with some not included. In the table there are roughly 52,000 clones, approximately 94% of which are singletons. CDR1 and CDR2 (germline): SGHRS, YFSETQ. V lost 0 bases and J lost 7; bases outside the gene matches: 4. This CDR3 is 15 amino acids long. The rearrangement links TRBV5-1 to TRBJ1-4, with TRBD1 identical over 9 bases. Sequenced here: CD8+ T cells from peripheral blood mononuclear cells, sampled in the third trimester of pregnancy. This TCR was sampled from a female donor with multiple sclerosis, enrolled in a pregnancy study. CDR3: CASSLEGTGLEKLFF. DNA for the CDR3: TGCGCCAGCAGCTTGGAGGGGACAGGGCTTGAAAAACTGTTTTTT.